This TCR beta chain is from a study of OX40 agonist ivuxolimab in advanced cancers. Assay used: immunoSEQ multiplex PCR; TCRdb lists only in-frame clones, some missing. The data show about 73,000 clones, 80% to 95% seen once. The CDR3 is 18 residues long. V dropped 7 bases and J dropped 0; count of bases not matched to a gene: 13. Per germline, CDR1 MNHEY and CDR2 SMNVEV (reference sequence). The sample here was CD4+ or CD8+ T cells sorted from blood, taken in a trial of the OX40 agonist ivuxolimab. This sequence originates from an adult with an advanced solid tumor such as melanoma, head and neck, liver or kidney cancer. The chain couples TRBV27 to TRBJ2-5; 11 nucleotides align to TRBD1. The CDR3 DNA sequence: TGTGCCAGCATGCCGGGACAGGGGGTCCCGTTTAACCAAGAGACCCAGTACTTC. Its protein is CASMPGQGVPFNQETQYF.